Listed below are T cell receptor beta chains from one sample, sequenced in a study of shared clonotypes between healthy human individuals. Measured with immunoSEQ multiplex PCR; TCRdb has only the in-frame clones, and not every one. Here the sample spans a few million clones, around 90% being singletons. Sequencing used naive CD4+ T cells sorted from blood. The receptors come from a man aged 18-30 years in good health. Each CDR3 is given with its conserved first and last residue. D genes are given only for firm matches. The size of a clone is reported for some rows only, either as once, few or many, or as a class for expanded clones.

v_gene	j_gene	d_gene	abundance	CDR3nt	CDR3aa
TRBV10-3	TRBJ1-6	-	-	TGTGCCATCAGTGAAGGGAGTACCTATAATTCACCCCTCCACTTT	CAISEGSTYNSPLHF
TRBV7-6	TRBJ2-7	-	-	TGTGCCAGCAGCTTAGAAGACGCGGGGAGCTACGAGCAGTACTTC	CASSLEDAGSYEQYF
TRBV19	TRBJ1-2	TRBD1	-	TGTGCCAGTCAGGGGGGCTTACGGGGCTATGGCTACACCTTC	CASQGGLRGYGYTF
TRBV6-1	TRBJ1-5	TRBD1	-	TGTGCCAGCAGTGTCGGGACAGGCAATCAGCCCCAGCATTTT	CASSVGTGNQPQHF
TRBV30	TRBJ2-7	TRBD2	-	TGTGCCTCCTCACTCGGGACTAGCGGGAGTCTGGGCTCCTACGAGCAGTACTTC	CASSLGTSGSLGSYEQYF
TRBV28	TRBJ2-5	-	-	TGTGCCAGCAGTCCACCGGGTGGTAGGGAGACCCAGTACTTC	CASSPPGGRETQYF
TRBV9	TRBJ1-2	TRBD1	-	TGTGCCAGCAGCGTAGATGGACAGGGACCTAACTATGGCTACACCTTC	CASSVDGQGPNYGYTF
TRBV2	TRBJ2-5	-	-	TGTGCCAGCAGTGGGGACGACCAAGAGACCCAGTACTTC	CASSGDDQETQYF
TRBV6-5	TRBJ1-1	-	few	TGTGCCAGCAGTCCGGCGGGAAACACTGAAGCTTTCTTT	CASSPAGNTEAFF
TRBV2	TRBJ2-5	-	-	TGTGCCAGCAGTGTCAGGCTGGCGGAGACCCAGTACTTC	CASSVRLAETQYF
TRBV5-1	TRBJ1-2	-	-	TGCGCCAGCAGCTCCGATACAGGGTTCAACTATGGCTACACCTTC	CASSSDTGFNYGYTF
TRBV29-1	TRBJ2-4	-	-	TGCAGCGTTGTTGCGGCCTCCTCCAAAAACATTCAGTACTTC	CSVVAASSKNIQYF
TRBV18	TRBJ2-6	-	-	TGTGCCAGCTCACCCCCGGGGATCCAGCCCTCTGGGGCCAACGTCCTGACTTTC	CASSPPGIQPSGANVLTF
TRBV21-1	TRBJ1-6	-	-	TGTGCCAGCAGCAGCCCGGGACAGGGGTCTAATTCACCCCTCCACTTT	CASSSPGQGSNSPLHF
TRBV18	TRBJ1-1	-	once	TGTGCCAGCTCACGCACGACAGGCATGAACACTGAAGCTTTCTTT	CASSRTTGMNTEAFF
TRBV28	TRBJ2-7	TRBD2	-	TGTGCCAGCACCAGGACTAGCGGAGCCTTCGAGCAGTACTTC	CASTRTSGAFEQYF
TRBV5-1	TRBJ1-5	TRBD1	once	TGCGCCAGCAGCTTGATGCCGACAGGGGGCCGAGTCGGCAATCAGCCCCAGCATTTT	CASSLMPTGGRVGNQPQHF
TRBV6-1	TRBJ1-1	TRBD1	-	TGTGCCAGCAGTGAAGGCCGGACAGGGCGGACTGAAGCTTTCTTT	CASSEGRTGRTEAFF
TRBV30	TRBJ1-1	-	-	TGTGCCTGGAACCCCTCAGGGAACACTGAAGCTTTCTTT	CAWNPSGNTEAFF
TRBV2	TRBJ2-7	TRBD1	-	TGTGCCAGCAGTGCTGGTCCAGGGGGAACCTACGAGCAGTACTTC	CASSAGPGGTYEQYF
TRBV5-1	TRBJ1-4	TRBD1	-	TGCGCCAGCAGCTACGGGACAGGGGAAGAAAAACTGTTTTTT	CASSYGTGEEKLFF
TRBV19	TRBJ1-4	-	-	TGTGCCAGTAGTATAAACTCGGGGCGAGCCTTTGCAACTAATGAAAAACTGTTTTTT	CASSINSGRAFATNEKLFF
TRBV6-6	TRBJ1-3	-	-	TGTGCCAGCAGCCAAACACTGATGGGAAACACCATATATTTT	CASSQTLMGNTIYF
TRBV7-2	TRBJ2-7	-	once	TGTGCCAGCAGCCTCCGGGGACTTGGGAGCTCCTACGAGCAGTACTTC	CASSLRGLGSSYEQYF
TRBV11-2	TRBJ1-2	-	-	TGTGCCAGCAGCTTAGATCAGTGGCAGTATGGCTACACCTTC	CASSLDQWQYGYTF
TRBV11-3	TRBJ2-5	TRBD2	-	TGTGCCAGCAGCTTAGGGCTGCGGGGGGAAGGGGAGACCCAGTACTTC	CASSLGLRGEGETQYF